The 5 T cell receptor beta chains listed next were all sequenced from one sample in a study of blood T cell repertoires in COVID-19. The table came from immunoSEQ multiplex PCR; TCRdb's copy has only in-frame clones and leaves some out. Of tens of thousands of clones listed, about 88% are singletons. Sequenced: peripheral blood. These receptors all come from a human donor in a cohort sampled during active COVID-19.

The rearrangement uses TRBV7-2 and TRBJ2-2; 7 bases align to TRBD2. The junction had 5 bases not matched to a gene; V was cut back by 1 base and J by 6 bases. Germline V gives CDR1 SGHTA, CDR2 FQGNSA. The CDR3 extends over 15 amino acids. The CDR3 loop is CASSLVRGVSGELFF. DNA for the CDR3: TGTGCCAGCAGCTTAGTCCGGGGGGTGTCCGGGGAGCTGTTTTTT.

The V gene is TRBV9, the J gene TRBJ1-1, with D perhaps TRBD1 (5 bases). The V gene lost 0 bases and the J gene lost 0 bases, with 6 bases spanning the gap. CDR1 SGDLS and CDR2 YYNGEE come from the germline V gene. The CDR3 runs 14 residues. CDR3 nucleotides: TGTGCCAGCAGCGTAGACAGGTTGAACACTGAAGCTTTCTTT. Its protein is CASSVDRLNTEAFF.

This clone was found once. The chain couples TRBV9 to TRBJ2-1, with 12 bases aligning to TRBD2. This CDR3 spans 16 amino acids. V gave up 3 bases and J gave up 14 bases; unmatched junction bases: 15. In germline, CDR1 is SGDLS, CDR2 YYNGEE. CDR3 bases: TGTGCCAGCAGCGCCCACCCTAGCGGGAGGGTGGTATGGGAGTTCTTC. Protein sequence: CASSAHPSGRVVWEFF. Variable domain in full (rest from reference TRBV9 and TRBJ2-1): DSGVTQTPKHLITATGQRVTLRCSPRSGDLSVYWYQQSLDQGLQFLIQYYNGEERAKGNILERFSAQQFPDLHSELNLSSLELGDSALYFCASSAHPSGRVVWEFFGPGTRLTVL.

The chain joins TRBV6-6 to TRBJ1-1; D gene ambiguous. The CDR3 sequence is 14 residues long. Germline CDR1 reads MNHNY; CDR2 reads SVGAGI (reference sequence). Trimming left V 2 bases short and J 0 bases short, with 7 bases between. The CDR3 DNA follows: TGTGCCAGCAGTTACCCGGAGATGAACACTGAAGCTTTCTTT. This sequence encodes CASSYPEMNTEAFF.

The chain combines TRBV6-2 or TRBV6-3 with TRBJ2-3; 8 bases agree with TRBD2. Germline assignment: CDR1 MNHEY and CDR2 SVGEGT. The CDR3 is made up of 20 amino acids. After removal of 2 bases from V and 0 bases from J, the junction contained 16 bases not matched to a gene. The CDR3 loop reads CASSYSFLESGTRSTDTQYF. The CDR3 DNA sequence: TGTGCCAGCAGTTACAGTTTCCTGGAATCCGGGACTAGGAGCACAGATACGCAGTATTTT.